This TCR beta chain was found in a study of blood T cell repertoires in COVID-19. Turning to the study itself: Samples came from the United States, Italy and Spain, spanning acute and convalescent COVID-19.

In the authors' workflow: Amplified reference gene primers provided the basis for estimating nucleated cell counts. The data were produced by immunoSEQ multiplex PCR, yet TCRdb's version contains in-frame clones alone and is incomplete. V and J calls and clone size are given by that table; D and trimming were obtained from the DNA. The data hold about 270,000 clones, with about 88% observed a single time. V lost 4 bases, J lost 5 bases, and 8 bases lay in between. The length of the CDR3 is 11 residues. Germline CDR1 is SQVTM and CDR2 is ANQGSEA. Participants' own reports of clinical history determined their cohort assignment. Among Cohort 3 donors, those recovered had two negative PCRs, clearance, or symptom resolution.

This TCR was recovered from a woman aged 45 to 65 who had recovered from COVID-19. The gene calls are TRBV29-1 and TRBJ1-1; maybe TRBD1 (5 bases). The specimen sequenced was PBMCs or T cells enriched from blood (not recorded which). The CDR3 spells CSVGRGTEAFF. CDR3 sequence (DNA): TGCAGCGTTGGGAGGGGAACTGAAGCTTTCTTT.